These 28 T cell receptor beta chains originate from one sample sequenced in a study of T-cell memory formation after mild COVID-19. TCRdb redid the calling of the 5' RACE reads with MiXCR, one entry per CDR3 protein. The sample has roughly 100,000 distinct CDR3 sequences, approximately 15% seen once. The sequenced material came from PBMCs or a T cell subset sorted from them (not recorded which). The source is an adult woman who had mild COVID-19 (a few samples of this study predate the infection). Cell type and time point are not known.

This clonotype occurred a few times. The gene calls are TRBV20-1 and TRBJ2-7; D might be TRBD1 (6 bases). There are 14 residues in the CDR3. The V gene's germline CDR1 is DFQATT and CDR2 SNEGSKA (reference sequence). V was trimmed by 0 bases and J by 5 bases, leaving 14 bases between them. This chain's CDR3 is CSARDYRVLNEQYF. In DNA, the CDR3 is TGCAGTGCTAGAGATTACAGGGTCTTGAACGAGCAGTACTTC.

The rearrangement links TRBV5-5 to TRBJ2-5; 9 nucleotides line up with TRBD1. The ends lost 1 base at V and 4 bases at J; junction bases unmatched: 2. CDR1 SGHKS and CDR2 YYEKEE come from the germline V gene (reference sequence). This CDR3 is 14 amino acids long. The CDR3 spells CASSLRQGGETQYF. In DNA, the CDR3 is TGTGCCAGCAGCTTGAGACAGGGGGGAGAGACCCAGTACTTC.

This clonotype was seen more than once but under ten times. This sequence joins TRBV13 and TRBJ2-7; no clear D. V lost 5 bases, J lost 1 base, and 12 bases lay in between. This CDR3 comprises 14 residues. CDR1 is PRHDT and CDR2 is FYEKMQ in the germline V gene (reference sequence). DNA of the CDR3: TGTGCCAGCAGCACGGGTGGTGCTTCCTACGAGCAGTACTTC. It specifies CASSTGGASYEQYF.

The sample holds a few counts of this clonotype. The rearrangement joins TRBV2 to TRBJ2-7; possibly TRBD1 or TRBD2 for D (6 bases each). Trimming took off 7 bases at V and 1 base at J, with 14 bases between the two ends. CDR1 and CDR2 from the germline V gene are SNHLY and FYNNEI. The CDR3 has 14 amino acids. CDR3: CASKGGVLSYEQYF. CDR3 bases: TGTGCCAGCAAGGGGGGCGTCCTGTCCTACGAGCAGTACTTC.

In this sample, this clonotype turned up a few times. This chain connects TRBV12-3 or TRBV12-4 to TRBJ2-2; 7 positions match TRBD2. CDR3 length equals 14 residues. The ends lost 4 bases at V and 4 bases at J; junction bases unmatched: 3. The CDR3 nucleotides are TGTGCCAGCAGTTATGGGGGGGTCACCGGGGAGCTGTTTTTT. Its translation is CASSYGGVTGELFF.

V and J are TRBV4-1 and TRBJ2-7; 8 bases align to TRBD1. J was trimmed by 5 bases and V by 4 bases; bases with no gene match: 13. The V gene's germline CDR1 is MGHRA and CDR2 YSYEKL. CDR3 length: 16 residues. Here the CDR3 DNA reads TGCGCCAGCAGCCCCGGGGTCCTGGACAGGGCCCACGAGCAGTACTTC. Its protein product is CASSPGVLDRAHEQYF.

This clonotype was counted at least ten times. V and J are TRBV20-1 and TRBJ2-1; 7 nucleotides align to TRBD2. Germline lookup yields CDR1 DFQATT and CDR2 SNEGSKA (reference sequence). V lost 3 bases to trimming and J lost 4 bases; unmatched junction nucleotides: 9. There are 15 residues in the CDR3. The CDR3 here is CSASPAAGTYNEQFF. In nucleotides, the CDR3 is TGCAGTGCTAGCCCTGCAGCGGGGACTTACAATGAGCAGTTCTTC.

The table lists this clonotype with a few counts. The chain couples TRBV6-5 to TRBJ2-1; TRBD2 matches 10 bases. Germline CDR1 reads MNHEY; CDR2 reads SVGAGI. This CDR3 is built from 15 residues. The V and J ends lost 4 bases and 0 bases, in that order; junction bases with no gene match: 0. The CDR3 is CASSSSGSSYNEQFF. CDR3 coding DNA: TGTGCCAGCAGTTCTAGCGGGAGCTCCTACAATGAGCAGTTCTTC.

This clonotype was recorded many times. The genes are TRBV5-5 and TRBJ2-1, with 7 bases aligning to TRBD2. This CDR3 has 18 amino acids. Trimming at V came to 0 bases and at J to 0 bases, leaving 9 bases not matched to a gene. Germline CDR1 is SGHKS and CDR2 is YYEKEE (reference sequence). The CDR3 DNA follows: TGTGCCAGCAGCTTGGGCGACAGCGGGGCCTACTCCTACAATGAGCAGTTCTTC. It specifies CASSLGDSGAYSYNEQFF. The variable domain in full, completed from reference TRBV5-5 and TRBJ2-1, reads DAGVTQSPTHLIKTRGQQVTLRCSPISGHKSVSWYQQVLGQGPQFIFQYYEKEERGRGNFPDRFSARQFPNYSSELNVNALLLGDSALYLCASSLGDSGAYSYNEQFFGPGTRLTVL.

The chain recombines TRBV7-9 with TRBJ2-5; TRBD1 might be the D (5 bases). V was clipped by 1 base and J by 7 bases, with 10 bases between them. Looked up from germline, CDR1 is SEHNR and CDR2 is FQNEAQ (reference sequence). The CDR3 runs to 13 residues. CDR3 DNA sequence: TGTGCCAGCAGCTTAGTCAGGGAAGGGACCCAGTACTTC. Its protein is CASSLVREGTQYF.

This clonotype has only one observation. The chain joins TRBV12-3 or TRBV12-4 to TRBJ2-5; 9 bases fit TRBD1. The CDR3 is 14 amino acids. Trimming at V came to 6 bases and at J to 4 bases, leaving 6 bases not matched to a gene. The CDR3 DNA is TGTGCCAGCAGATCAACAGGGGGCCGAGAGACCCAGTACTTC. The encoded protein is CASRSTGGRETQYF.

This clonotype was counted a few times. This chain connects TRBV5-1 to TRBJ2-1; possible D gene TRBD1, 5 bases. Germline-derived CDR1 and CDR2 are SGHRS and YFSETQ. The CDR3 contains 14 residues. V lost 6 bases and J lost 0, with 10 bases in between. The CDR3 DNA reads TGCGCCAGCATGGAGACAGCCTCCTACAATGAGCAGTTCTTC. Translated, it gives CASMETASYNEQFF.

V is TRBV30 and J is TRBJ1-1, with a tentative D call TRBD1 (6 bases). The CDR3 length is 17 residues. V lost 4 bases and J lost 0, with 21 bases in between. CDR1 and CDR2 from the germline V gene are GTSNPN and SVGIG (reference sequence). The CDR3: CAWTDQTLGTMNTEAFF. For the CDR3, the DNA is TGTGCCTGGACAGACCAAACACTCGGGACAATGAACACTGAAGCTTTCTTT.

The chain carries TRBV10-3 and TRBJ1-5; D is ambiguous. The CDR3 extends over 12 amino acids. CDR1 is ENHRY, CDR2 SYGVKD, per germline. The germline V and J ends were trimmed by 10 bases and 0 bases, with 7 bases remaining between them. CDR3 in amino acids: CATAHSNQPQHF. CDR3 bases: TGTGCCACCGCCCATAGCAATCAGCCCCAGCATTTT.

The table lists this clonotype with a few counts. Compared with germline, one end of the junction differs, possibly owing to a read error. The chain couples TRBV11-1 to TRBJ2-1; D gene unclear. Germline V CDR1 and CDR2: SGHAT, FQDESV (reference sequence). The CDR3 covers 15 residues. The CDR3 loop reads CASSLAALGYHEQFF. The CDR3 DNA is TGTGCCAGCAGCTTAGCCGCCCTGGGCTACCATGAGCAGTTCTTC.

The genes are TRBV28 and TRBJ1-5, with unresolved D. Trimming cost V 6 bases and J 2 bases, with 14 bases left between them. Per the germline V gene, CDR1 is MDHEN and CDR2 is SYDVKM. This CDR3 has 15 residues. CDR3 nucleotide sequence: TGTGCCAGCAGACTTGGACCTTGGGGCAATCAGCCCCAGCATTTT. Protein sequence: CASRLGPWGNQPQHF.

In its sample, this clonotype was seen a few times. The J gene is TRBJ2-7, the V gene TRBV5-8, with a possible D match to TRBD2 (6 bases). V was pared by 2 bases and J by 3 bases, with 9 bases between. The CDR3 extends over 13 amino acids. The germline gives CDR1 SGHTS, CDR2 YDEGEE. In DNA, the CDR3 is TGTGCCAGCAGCTTCCGGGACTTCTACGAGCAGTACTTC. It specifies CASSFRDFYEQYF.

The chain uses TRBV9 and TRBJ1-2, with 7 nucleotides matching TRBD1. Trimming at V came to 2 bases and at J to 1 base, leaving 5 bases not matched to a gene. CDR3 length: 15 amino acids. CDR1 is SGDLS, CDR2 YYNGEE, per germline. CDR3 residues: CASSVSGTVNYGYTF. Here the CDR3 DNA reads TGTGCCAGCAGCGTTTCCGGGACAGTTAACTATGGCTACACCTTC.

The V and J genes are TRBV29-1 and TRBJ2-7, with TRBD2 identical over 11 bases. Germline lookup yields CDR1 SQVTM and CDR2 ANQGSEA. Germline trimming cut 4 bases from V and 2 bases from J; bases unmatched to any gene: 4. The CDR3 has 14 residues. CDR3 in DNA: TGCAGCGTTGGGATAGCGGGAGGGCCCTACGAGCAGTACTTC. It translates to CSVGIAGGPYEQYF.

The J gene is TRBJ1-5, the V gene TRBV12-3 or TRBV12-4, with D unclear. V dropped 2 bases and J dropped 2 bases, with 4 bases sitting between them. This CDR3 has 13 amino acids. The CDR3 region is CASSLPGNQPQHF. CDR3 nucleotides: TGTGCCAGCAGTTTACCCGGCAATCAGCCCCAGCATTTT.

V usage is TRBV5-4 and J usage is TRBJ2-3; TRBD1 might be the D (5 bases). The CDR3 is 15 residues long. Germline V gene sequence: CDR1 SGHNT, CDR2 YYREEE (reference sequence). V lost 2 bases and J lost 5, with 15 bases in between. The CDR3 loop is CASSFGLGDRDTQYF. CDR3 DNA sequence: TGTGCCAGCAGCTTTGGTTTAGGGGATAGAGATACGCAGTATTTT.

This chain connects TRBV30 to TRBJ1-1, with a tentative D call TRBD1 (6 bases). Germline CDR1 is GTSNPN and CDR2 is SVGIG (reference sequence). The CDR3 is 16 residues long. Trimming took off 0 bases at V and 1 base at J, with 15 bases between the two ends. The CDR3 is CAWSVLLTGENTEAFF. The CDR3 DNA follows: TGTGCCTGGAGTGTACTGCTGACAGGTGAGAACACTGAAGCTTTCTTT.

The CDR3 nucleotides read TGTGCCAGTAGTTTGGGACAGGGGGCTGGTGGCTACACCTTC. Translating it yields CASSLGQGAGGYTF. The genes are TRBV19 and TRBJ1-2; 12 positions match TRBD1. The CDR3 has 14 residues. With V trimmed by 5 bases and J by 7 bases, 5 bases remained unmatched. Germline V gene sequence: CDR1 LNHDA, CDR2 SQIVND (reference sequence).

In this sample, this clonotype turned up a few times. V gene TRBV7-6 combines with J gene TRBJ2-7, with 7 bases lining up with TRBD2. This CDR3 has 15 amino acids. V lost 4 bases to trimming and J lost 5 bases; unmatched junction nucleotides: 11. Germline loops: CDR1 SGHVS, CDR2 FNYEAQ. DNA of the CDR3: TGTGCCAGCAGCTCCTTAGCGGGTCCGGCCGACGAGCAGTACTTC. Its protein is CASSSLAGPADEQYF.

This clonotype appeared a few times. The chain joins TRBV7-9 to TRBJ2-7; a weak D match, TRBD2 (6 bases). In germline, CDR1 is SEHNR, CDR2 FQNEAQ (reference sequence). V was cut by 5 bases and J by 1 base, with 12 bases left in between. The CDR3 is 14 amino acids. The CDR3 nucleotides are TGTGCCAGCAGCCCCGGGGCGGGATCCTACGAGCAGTACTTC. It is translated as CASSPGAGSYEQYF.

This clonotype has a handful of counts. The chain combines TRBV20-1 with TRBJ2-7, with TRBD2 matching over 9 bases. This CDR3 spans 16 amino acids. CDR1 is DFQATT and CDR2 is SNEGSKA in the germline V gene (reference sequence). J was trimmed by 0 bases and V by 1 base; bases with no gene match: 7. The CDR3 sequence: CSARAGLAGYSYEQYF. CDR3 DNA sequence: TGCAGTGCTAGAGCAGGGCTAGCGGGGTACTCCTACGAGCAGTACTTC.

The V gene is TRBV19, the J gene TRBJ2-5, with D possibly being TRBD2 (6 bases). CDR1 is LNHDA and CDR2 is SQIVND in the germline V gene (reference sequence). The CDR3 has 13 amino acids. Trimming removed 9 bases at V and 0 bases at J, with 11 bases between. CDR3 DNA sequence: TGTGCCAGCCCCTCGGGGGACCAAGAGACCCAGTACTTC. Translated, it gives CASPSGDQETQYF.

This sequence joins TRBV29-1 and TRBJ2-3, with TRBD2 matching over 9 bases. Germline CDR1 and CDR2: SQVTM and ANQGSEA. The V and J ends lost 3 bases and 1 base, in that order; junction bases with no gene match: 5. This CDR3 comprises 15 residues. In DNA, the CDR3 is TGCAGCGTTGAGGGGCCTAGCGGGGGCACAGATACGCAGTATTTT. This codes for CSVEGPSGGTDTQYF.